This T cell receptor (beta chain) was recovered during a study of CD8 T cells in ankylosing spondylitis. The study, taken as a whole, reports: What appeared characteristic of ankylosing spondylitis blood was a TCR beta motif of seven to nine highly homologous variants.

Germline assignment: CDR1 MDHEN and CDR2 SYDVKM. With 6 bases removed from V and 7 bases from J, the gap between germline ends came to 24 bases. The CDR3 loop spans 16 amino acids. Concerning this clonotype: Its antigen is not identified.

MiXCR was run by TCRdb on the 5' RACE reads, yielding one entry per CDR3 protein. The sample gives some 40,000 distinct CDR3 sequences, under 13% of which show up once; about a sixth is in the top ten. The source material was blood, either unsorted or a sorted T cell fraction (not recorded which). The receptor was derived from a male donor with ankylosing spondylitis or in good health (not recorded which). The chain is built from TRBV28 and TRBJ2-5, with D maybe TRBD1 (8 bases). Here the CDR3 reads CASSTLQGGVVRTQYF. The CDR3, as DNA: TGTGCCAGCAGCACACTACAGGGGGGGGTTGTACGGACCCAGTACTTC.